At least ten counts were recorded for the clone carrying this T cell receptor beta chain. Amplification of TCR alpha and beta CDR3 regions from RNA used iRepertoire nested multiplex PCR. One entry per CDR3 protein, called by TCRdb with MiXCR from the multiplex PCR reads. Of 150,000 to 200,000 distinct CDR3 sequences in the sample, under 55% are singletons; the top ten hold roughly 5.2%. The CDR3 is made up of 16 amino acids. Germline assignment: CDR1 MDHEN and CDR2 SYDVKM. With 6 bases removed from V and 1 base from J, the gap between germline ends came to 17 bases. The data belong to a study of glioma-infiltrating T cells.

This receptor was obtained from a human donor with low-grade glioma or glioblastoma, undergoing nonglioma brain surgery, or in good health (not recorded which). This chain joins TRBV28 and TRBJ2-3; D might be TRBD1 or TRBD2, each matching 5 bases. Sequenced material: glioma tissue, nonneoplastic brain tissue, or PBMCs (not recorded which). The CDR3 loop reads CASSLGRQGGTDTQYF. The CDR3 DNA reads TGTGCCAGCAGCTTGGGACGTCAAGGGGGCACAGATACGCAGTATTTT.